This T cell receptor beta chain was obtained from a study of T cell clones after liver transplantation. Across the study: Standard immunosuppression, with no induction, continued until 12-24 months after transplant. At least one year of complete immunosuppression withdrawal without enzymes over twice normal defined tolerance.

Produced via immunoSEQ multiplex PCR; TCRdb's table is partial and in-frame only. The data contain tens of thousands of clones, over 90% of them singletons. The source material was CD4+ T cells from blood, sampled roughly 25 months after liver transplant. This clonotype was obtained from a human patient who received a liver transplant. Some of these T cells may belong to the graft donor.

CDR3 coding DNA: TGCGCCAGCAGCTTCTCGGCAGGGGGAGGTGGCGAGCAGTACTTC. Its protein is CASSFSAGGGGEQYF. The chain combines TRBV5-1 with TRBJ2-7, with D possibly being TRBD1 (7 bases). Trimming removed 2 bases at V and 6 bases at J, with 18 bases between. The CDR3 covers 15 residues. Germline V CDR1 and CDR2: SGHRS, YFSETQ.